The 28 T cell receptor beta chains reported below all come from one sample, sequenced in a study of OX40 agonist ivuxolimab in advanced cancers. The repertoire was sequenced with immunoSEQ multiplex PCR; TCRdb's copy has only in-frame clones and lacks some. Of tens of thousands of clones detected, approximately 92% appear once; the ten largest clones hold approximately 0.32%. Sample: CD4+ or CD8+ T cells sorted from blood, taken in a trial of the OX40 agonist ivuxolimab. These receptors were obtained from an adult with an advanced solid tumor such as melanoma, head and neck, liver or kidney cancer.

This chain uses TRBV7-9 with TRBJ2-1; 11 positions agree with TRBD1. CDR3 length: 15 amino acids. Germline-derived CDR1 and CDR2 are SEHNR and FQNEAQ (reference sequence). J was trimmed by 5 bases and V by 5 bases; bases with no gene match: 5. The CDR3 DNA is TGTGCCAGCAGCAAGGGACAGGGGGTTGACAATGAGCAGTTCTTC. Translation gives CASSKGQGVDNEQFF.

This chain uses TRBV2 with TRBJ2-1; D gene ambiguous. Trimming pared 4 bases from V and 7 bases from J, leaving 11 bases between. The germline CDR1 and CDR2 sequences are SNHLY and FYNNEI. The CDR3 is 13 residues long. The CDR3 sequence is CASSGRSENEQFF. CDR3 sequence (DNA): TGTGCCAGCAGTGGTCGGAGCGAGAATGAGCAGTTCTTC.

CDR3 in DNA: TGTGCCAGCACTATTAATGGTGCCGGGGAGCTGTTTTTT. This codes for CASTINGAGELFF. The chain recombines TRBV7-9 with TRBJ2-2, with D hard to call. This CDR3 region has 13 residues. Trimming took off 7 bases at V and 6 bases at J, with 12 bases between the two ends. In germline, CDR1 is SEHNR, CDR2 FQNEAQ (reference sequence).

This sequence joins TRBV19 and TRBJ2-5, with a tentative D call TRBD2 (6 bases). The CDR3 extends over 13 amino acids. The germline V gene encodes CDR1 LNHDA and CDR2 SQIVND (reference sequence). V was shortened by 6 bases and J by 4 bases, with 12 bases between the two germline ends. CDR3 amino acids: CASSGTRGETQYF. The CDR3 nucleotides are TGTGCCAGTAGCGGGACGCGGGGAGAGACCCAGTACTTC.

V is TRBV20-1 and J is TRBJ2-1; no definite D call. This CDR3 has 8 residues. CDR1 and CDR2 (germline): DFQATT, SNEGSKA (reference sequence). The CDR3 sequence: CSNNEQFF. The CDR3, as DNA: TGCAGCAACAATGAGCAGTTCTTC.

The chain joins TRBV27 to TRBJ1-2, with D unclear. Trimming took off 0 bases at V and 8 bases at J, with 13 bases between the two ends. Per germline, CDR1 MNHEY and CDR2 SMNVEV (reference sequence). The CDR3 consists of 14 residues. The CDR3 DNA follows: TGTGCCAGCAGTTTATCGCCCCTAACGGGCGGCTACACCTTC. It yields the protein CASSLSPLTGGYTF.

The chain employs TRBV20-1 and TRBJ2-3; the D gene could be TRBD1 or TRBD2 (5 bases each). The CDR3 sequence is 11 residues long. Per germline, CDR1 DFQATT and CDR2 SNEGSKA (reference sequence). Trimming removed 5 bases from V and 10 bases from J, with 13 bases in between. CDR3 coding DNA: TGCAGTGCTGGGGACCCCATTCCGCAGTATTTT. Residues: CSAGDPIPQYF.

Here the CDR3 reads CASSLLGLATSTDTQYF. CDR3 nucleotide sequence: TGTGCCAGCAGCTTGCTCGGACTAGCGACTAGCACAGATACGCAGTATTTT. V is TRBV5-5 and J is TRBJ2-3; 9 bases are a match to TRBD2. V lost 1 base and J lost 0; bases outside the gene matches: 6. This CDR3 region has 17 residues. Germline V CDR1 and CDR2: SGHKS, YYEKEE (reference sequence). Together with reference TRBV5-5 and TRBJ2-3, the CDR3 gives the full variable domain: DAGVTQSPTHLIKTRGQQVTLRCSPISGHKSVSWYQQVLGQGPQFIFQYYEKEERGRGNFPDRFSARQFPNYSSELNVNALLLGDSALYLCASSLLGLATSTDTQYFGPGTRLTVL.

The V gene is TRBV28, the J gene TRBJ1-2; D not resolved. The ends were cut back, 8 bases at V and 5 bases at J, with 18 bases in the middle. Per germline, CDR1 MDHEN and CDR2 SYDVKM. This CDR3 is 14 amino acids long. The chain's CDR3 is CASHPAGEGYGYTF. CDR3 DNA: TGTGCCAGCCATCCCGCCGGGGAGGGATATGGCTACACCTTC.

V gene TRBV27 combines with J gene TRBJ2-7; no clear D gene. Germline loops: CDR1 MNHEY, CDR2 SMNVEV (reference sequence). The V and J ends lost 8 bases and 6 bases respectively, with 17 bases between them. The CDR3 consists of 13 residues. Written as DNA, the CDR3 is TGTGCCAGCCGCCCTACGGCAGGTGGCGAGCAGTACTTC. Amino acid sequence: CASRPTAGGEQYF.

CDR3 sequence: CASSASGTSGRGEQFF. CDR3 in DNA: TGTGCCAGCTCAGCTTCCGGGACTAGCGGGAGGGGTGAGCAGTTCTTC. The chain employs TRBV7-9 and TRBJ2-1; 16 nucleotides agree with TRBD2. This CDR3 comprises 16 residues. Per germline, CDR1 SEHNR and CDR2 FQNEAQ (reference sequence). V shed 8 bases, J shed 9 bases, and the junction held 10 bases outside the gene matches.

V gene TRBV28 combines with J gene TRBJ2-3; D may be TRBD1 or TRBD2 (5 bases each). Germline-derived CDR1 and CDR2 are MDHEN and SYDVKM. Trimming shortened V by 6 bases and J by 2 bases, and 12 bases separated the two germline ends. The CDR3 is made up of 14 amino acids. The CDR3 region is CASREGQPTDTQYF. CDR3 coding DNA: TGTGCCAGCAGAGAGGGGCAGCCCACAGATACGCAGTATTTT. Combining the CDR3 with reference TRBV28 and TRBJ2-3 gives the whole variable domain DVKVTQSSRYLVKRTGEKVFLECVQDMDHENMFWYRQDPGLGLRLIYFSYDVKMKEKGDIPEGYSVSREKKERFSLILESASTNQTSMYLCASREGQPTDTQYFGPGTRLTVL.

The chain recombines TRBV29-1 with TRBJ2-3, with TRBD2 identical over 9 bases. This CDR3 is built from 17 residues. V trimming: 3 bases; J trimming: 3 bases; junction bases outside the gene matches: 13. Germline V gives CDR1 SQVTM, CDR2 ANQGSEA. The CDR3 bases are TGCAGCGTTGACGGGCGGGAGGGCCGTGGAGGTACAGATACGCAGTATTTT. Protein product: CSVDGREGRGGTDTQYF.

This chain joins TRBV7-3 and TRBJ2-2; D ambiguous. The CDR3 totals 16 residues. V lost 5 bases to trimming and J lost 2 bases, with 15 bases between them. From germline, CDR1 is SGHTA and CDR2 FQGTGA. CDR3 amino acids: CASSPGPADNTGELFF. As DNA, the CDR3 is TGTGCCAGCAGCCCTGGCCCGGCAGACAACACCGGGGAGCTGTTTTTT.

The V call is TRBV5-1, the J call TRBJ2-2; 7 bases agree with TRBD1. The CDR3 is 14 residues long. V was pared by 4 bases and J by 7 bases, with 7 bases of the junction left unmatched. Per the germline V gene, CDR1 is SGHRS and CDR2 is YFSETQ. CDR3 residues: CASSPDREGGELFF. The DNA of the CDR3 is TGCGCCAGCAGCCCCGACAGGGAAGGCGGGGAGCTGTTTTTT.

The chain recombines TRBV5-1 with TRBJ2-7; 13 bases are shared with TRBD2. The CDR3 length is 18 residues. Germline V lookup: CDR1 SGHRS, CDR2 YFSETQ. V lost 3 bases and J lost 2; bases outside the gene matches: 11. CDR3 DNA sequence: TGCGCCAGCAGCTCCGGACTAGCGGGAGTTAGTGGGGCCTACGAGCAGTACTTC. As protein: CASSSGLAGVSGAYEQYF.

This chain joins TRBV19 and TRBJ1-5; the D is unclear. V lost 1 base to trimming and J lost 0 bases, with 4 bases between them. CDR3 size: 14 residues. Looked up from germline, CDR1 is LNHDA and CDR2 is SQIVND (reference sequence). In DNA form, the CDR3 reads TGTGCCAGTAGTATAGCGAATAGCAATCAGCCCCAGCATTTT. It encodes CASSIANSNQPQHF.

V gene TRBV28 combines with J gene TRBJ1-1; perhaps TRBD1 as D (6 bases). The V gene lost 6 bases and the J gene lost 6 bases, with 23 bases spanning the gap. CDR3 length: 16 amino acids. Germline V gives CDR1 MDHEN, CDR2 SYDVKM. In DNA form, the CDR3 reads TGTGCCAGCAGCACACCCGGGACACCAGTTTTCGCTGAAGCTTTCTTT. Translation: CASSTPGTPVFAEAFF.

This chain links TRBV10-3 with TRBJ2-7, with 9 bases lining up with TRBD1. The germline V gene encodes CDR1 ENHRY and CDR2 SYGVKD. The J segment lost 0 bases and the V segment lost 0 bases, leaving 12 bases of the junction unmatched. The CDR3 extends over 19 amino acids. The CDR3 protein is CAISESPKLGTGSSYEQYF. CDR3 in DNA: TGTGCCATCAGTGAGTCACCAAAGTTAGGGACAGGGAGCTCCTACGAGCAGTACTTC.

The chain carries TRBV7-9 and TRBJ2-3, with TRBD2 identical over 10 bases. The CDR3 runs to 16 residues. Trimming took 5 bases from V and 4 from J; bases not matched to a gene: 9. Germline loops: CDR1 SEHNR, CDR2 FQNEAQ (reference sequence). The CDR3 loop reads CASSPWTSGGADTQYF. CDR3 in DNA: TGTGCCAGCAGCCCATGGACTAGCGGAGGGGCAGATACGCAGTATTTT.

The chain uses TRBV27 and TRBJ2-2; unclear D gene. Trimming stripped 8 bases from V and 6 bases from J, with 10 bases between. The germline V gene has CDR1 MNHEY and CDR2 SMNVEV (reference sequence). This CDR3 is built from 12 residues. In DNA form, the CDR3 reads TGTGCCAGCGGGGTTCCGGCCGGGGAGCTGTTTTTT. Translating it yields CASGVPAGELFF.

V is TRBV5-4 and J is TRBJ2-1; 11 positions agree with TRBD2. With 0 bases clipped from V and 4 bases from J, the junction kept 6 bases outside the gene matches. The germline V gene encodes CDR1 SGHNT and CDR2 YYREEE (reference sequence). CDR3 length: 17 amino acids. The CDR3 sequence is CASSLGSGGASYNEQFF. As DNA, the CDR3 is TGTGCCAGCAGCTTGGGTAGCGGGGGGGCCAGTTACAATGAGCAGTTCTTC.

The chain joins TRBV19 to TRBJ1-5, with 7 bases that match TRBD1. The V and J ends lost 3 bases and 3 bases, in that order; junction bases with no gene match: 2. The CDR3 is made up of 14 amino acids. From germline, CDR1 is LNHDA and CDR2 SQIVND (reference sequence). The CDR3 DNA sequence: TGTGCCAGTAGTATGACAGGGAACAATCAGCCCCAGCATTTT. Amino acid sequence: CASSMTGNNQPQHF.

The chain carries TRBV5-4 and TRBJ2-1; 8 positions match TRBD2. There are 16 residues in the CDR3. The V segment lost 3 bases and the J segment 4 bases; nucleotides outside the gene matches: 9. Germline V gene lookup returns CDR1 SGHNT and CDR2 YYREEE (reference sequence). Written as DNA, the CDR3 is TGTGCCAGCAGCTCCCTCGGACTAGCCAAATACAATGAGCAGTTCTTC. Translating it yields CASSSLGLAKYNEQFF.

The rearrangement links TRBV11-2 to TRBJ1-1, with TRBD1 as a possible D gene (5 bases). The V end lost 3 bases, the J end lost 6 bases, and 11 bases lay between the germline ends. Per germline, CDR1 SGHAT and CDR2 FQNNGV. The CDR3 extends over 13 amino acids. CDR3 sequence (DNA): TGTGCCAGCAGCTTTTCCAGGGCTGCTGAAGCTTTCTTT. Its protein is CASSFSRAAEAFF.

This clone was found once. The chain uses TRBV7-8 and TRBJ1-5, with D perhaps TRBD1 (5 bases). The CDR3 is made up of 16 amino acids. Germline V gene lookup returns CDR1 SGHVS and CDR2 FQNEAQ. V was shortened by 1 base and J by 3 bases, with 13 bases between the two germline ends. The DNA of the CDR3 is TGTGCCAGCAGCTTAGGGGGAGGGACCAACAATCAGCCCCAGCATTTT. Its translation: CASSLGGGTNNQPQHF.

The chain joins TRBV29-1 to TRBJ2-2; D is ambiguous. Germline V gene data show CDR1 as SQVTM and CDR2 as ANQGSEA. CDR3 length equals 12 residues. Trimming pared 4 bases from V and 0 bases from J, leaving 3 bases between. CDR3 nucleotides: TGCAGCGTTGGGCCGAACACCGGGGAGCTGTTTTTT. Amino acid sequence: CSVGPNTGELFF.

This chain connects TRBV7-9 to TRBJ2-1, with TRBD2 matching 7 bases. The CDR3 spans 12 residues. The germline V gene has CDR1 SEHNR and CDR2 FQNEAQ (reference sequence). Trimming at V came to 5 bases and at J to 9 bases, leaving 4 bases not matched to a gene. DNA for the CDR3: TGTGCCAGCAGCATCACTAGCGTTGAGCAGTTCTTC. Protein: CASSITSVEQFF.